Listed below are T cell receptor beta chains from one sample, sequenced in a study of post-analysis software for immune sequencing data. MiXCR, applied by TCRdb to the PCR reads, yields one record per CDR3 protein. The sample records hundreds of thousands of distinct CDR3 sequences, 30% being singletons. The sample was blood. The source is a girl between 10 and 17 years old with multiple sclerosis. Each CDR3 is given with its conserved first and last residue. D genes are given only for firm matches. Size tells how often a clone was seen (once, few, many) or the class of an expanded clone, and some rows leave it out.

size	V	D	J	DNA	CDR3
NA	TRBV12-3/TRBV12-4	NA	TRBJ2-3	TGTGCCAGCAGTTTGGGGCCGACAGGCAGCACAGATGTGCAGTATTTT	CASSLGPTGSTDVQYF
many	TRBV20-1	NA	TRBJ2-1	TGCAGTGCTAGAGATGAGTCAGGGTACAATGAAGAGCAGTTCTTC	CSARDESGYNEEQFF
NA	TRBV7-9	TRBD2	TRBJ2-7	TGTGCCAGCCAGGCCGGGCTAGCGGGAGCCTACGAGCAGTACTTC	CASQAGLAGAYEQYF
few	TRBV5-8	NA	TRBJ2-1	TGTGCCAGCAGCTCCTCTCGGGGAGTCAATGAGCAGTTCTTC	CASSSSRGVNEQFF
NA	TRBV27	TRBD2	TRBJ2-7	TGTGCCAGCAGTTCCAGGTTGACTAGCGGGAGTCCCGAGCAGTACTTC	CASSSRLTSGSPEQYF
many	TRBV7-2	TRBD2	TRBJ2-5	TGTGCCAGCAGCTTATTGGGCGGGAGGGAGACCCAGTACTTC	CASSLLGGRETQYF
NA	TRBV27	NA	TRBJ2-3	TGTGCCAGCACCCGGTCAGATACGCAGTATTTT	CASTRSDTQYF
few	TRBV28	TRBD1	TRBJ1-2	TGTGCCAGCAGCCCGGGACTCAGGGGGGGCTACACCTTC	CASSPGLRGGYTF
NA	TRBV12-3/TRBV12-4	NA	TRBJ2-1	TGTGCCAGCAGTTCCGGGACATATGAGCAGTTCTTC	CASSSGTYEQFF
NA	TRBV3-1	NA	TRBJ2-3	TGTGCTAGCAGCCCTCCCCTTAGGGCAGATACGCAGTATTTT	CASSPPLRADTQYF
NA	TRBV4-3	TRBD1	TRBJ1-2	TGCGCCAGCAGCCAATGGGACAGGGGCCTCTCTGGCTACACCTTC	CASSQWDRGLSGYTF
NA	TRBV7-9	NA	TRBJ2-7	TGTGCCAGCAGCTTCGAAGGGGCAGCTCCCGAGCAGTACTTC	CASSFEGAAPEQYF
many	TRBV4-2	TRBD2	TRBJ2-1	TGTGCCAGCAGCCAAGATCGGGGGGGAGAGCAGTTCTTC	CASSQDRGGEQFF
NA	TRBV7-8	TRBD1	TRBJ2-1	TGTGCCAGCAGCTTAGAAGACAGGGGCACCCACAATGAGCAGTTCTTC	CASSLEDRGTHNEQFF
once	TRBV2	NA	TRBJ1-4	TGTGCCAGCGGCCCGGGACGGGGAAATGAAAAACTGTTTTTT	CASGPGRGNEKLFF
few	TRBV4-1	TRBD1	TRBJ1-5	TGCGCCAGCAGTGTCGACAGGGGCATCAATCAGCCCCAGCATTTT	CASSVDRGINQPQHF
few	TRBV7-2	TRBD1	TRBJ1-1	TGTGCCAGCAGCTCGACCCGGGACAGGGGCGCTGAAGCTTTCTTT	CASSSTRDRGAEAFF
NA	TRBV24-1	NA	TRBJ2-1	TGTGCCACCAGTGAGGGTATAGTCCCGTTCTTC	CATSEGIVPFF
few	TRBV6-5	NA	TRBJ2-1	TGTGCCAGCAGTTACTCGTATGCCAGCGACTTCGGAAATGAGCAGTTCTTC	CASSYSYASDFGNEQFF
NA	TRBV3-1	TRBD1	TRBJ1-1	TGTGCCAGCAGCCGCACTGGGGACAGGTCTAGTGCAGCTTTCTTT	CASSRTGDRSSAAFF
few	TRBV20-1	NA	TRBJ2-7	TGCAGTGCTAGGGGGACCCACTTCTACGAGCAGTACTTC	CSARGTHFYEQYF
few	TRBV7-9	TRBD1	TRBJ2-7	TGTGCCAGCAGCTTAGAACACAGGGGCTACGAGCAGTACTTC	CASSLEHRGYEQYF
NA	TRBV3-1	NA	TRBJ1-6	TGTGCCAGCAGCCAAGGGTGGGACTCACCCCTCCACTTT	CASSQGWDSPLHF
NA	TRBV14	NA	TRBJ2-7	TGTGCCAGCAGCCAAGGTCAGGCAGCCTACTCCTACGAGCAGTACTTC	CASSQGQAAYSYEQYF
few	TRBV9	TRBD1	TRBJ2-3	TGTGCCAGCAGCGTAGATGGACAGGACACAGATACGCAGTATTTT	CASSVDGQDTDTQYF
NA	TRBV5-1	NA	TRBJ2-3	TGCGCCAGCAGCTTGGGCGCAACTAGCACAGATACGCAGTATTTT	CASSLGATSTDTQYF
many	TRBV6-1	NA	TRBJ2-3	TGTGCCAGCTGGGGACAACACACAGATACGCAGTATTTT	CASWGQHTDTQYF
NA	TRBV27	TRBD1	TRBJ1-1	TGTGCCAGCAGGGGACAGGGCGTTTCGGACACTGAAGCTTTCTTT	CASRGQGVSDTEAFF
many	TRBV7-2	NA	TRBJ2-1	TGTGCCAGCAGCTCATTCACTAGCAATGAGCAGTTCTTC	CASSSFTSNEQFF